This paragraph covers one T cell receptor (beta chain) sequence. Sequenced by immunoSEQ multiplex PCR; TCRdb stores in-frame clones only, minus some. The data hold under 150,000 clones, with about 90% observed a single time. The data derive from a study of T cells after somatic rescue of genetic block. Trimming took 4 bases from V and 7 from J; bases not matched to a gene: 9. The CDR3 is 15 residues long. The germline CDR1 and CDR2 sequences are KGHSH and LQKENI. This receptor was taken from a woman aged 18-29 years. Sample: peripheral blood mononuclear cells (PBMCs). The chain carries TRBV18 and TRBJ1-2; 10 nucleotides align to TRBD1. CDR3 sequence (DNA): TGTGCCAGCTCACTATCCGGGACAGGGGATGGTGGCTACACCTTC. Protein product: CASSLSGTGDGGYTF.